The TCR beta chain described here comes from a study of T cell repertoires in cytomegalovirus infection. For the study at large: Recently identified HLA-C-restricted CMV epitopes and well-studied HLA-B-restricted CMV epitopes were used by the study. In public TCR beta signatures, there were indications of both CMV infection and matching HLA type. Study-wide findings and caveats: The response measured ex vivo was dominated by TCR beta clonotypes (HLA-C-restricted and CMV-specific).

To note about this clonotype: Antigen specificity is unknown.

TCRdb independently ran MiXCR on the reads; one entry per CDR3 protein. The profile shows more than 250,000 distinct CDR3 sequences, just under 25% of them singletons. The germline V gene has CDR1 SGHTA and CDR2 FQGNSA. The CDR3 loop spans 12 amino acids. V was pared by 2 bases and J by 9 bases, with 8 bases between. The chain uses TRBV7-2 and TRBJ2-1, with D perhaps matching TRBD2 (6 bases). Specimen: cultured PBMCs, collected from culture after CMV antigen stimulation. The sequence was collected from a human donor in good health (CMV status not recorded). Some clones in this sample may be carry-over from other donors' samples. CDR3 coding DNA: TGTGCCAGCAGCTTATACGGGGGTGAGCAGTTCTTC. Its translation: CASSLYGGEQFF.